This T cell receptor (beta chain) was obtained from a study of glioma-infiltrating T cells. In its sample, this clonotype was seen a few times. Amplification of TCR alpha and beta CDR3 regions from RNA used iRepertoire nested multiplex PCR. One entry per CDR3 protein results from TCRdb running MiXCR on the multiplex PCR reads. The table lists about 140,000 distinct CDR3 sequences, about two fifths of them singletons. The source material was glioma tissue, nonneoplastic brain tissue, or PBMCs (not recorded which). This clonotype originated in a human donor with low-grade glioma or glioblastoma, undergoing nonglioma brain surgery, or in good health (not recorded which).

The CDR3 region is CASSFQGGAKFF. As DNA, the CDR3 is TGTGCCAGCAGTTTTCAGGGCGGCGCTAAGTTCTTC. The J gene is TRBJ2-1, the V gene TRBV2, with D tentatively TRBD1 (5 bases). The CDR3 has 12 residues. Trimming took 5 bases from V and 14 from J, leaving 16 bases between them. Looked up from germline, CDR1 is SNHLY and CDR2 is FYNNEI.